A selection of T cell receptor beta chains follows, all from one sample in a study of cytomegalovirus exposure and HLA in healthy donors. The method was immunoSEQ multiplex PCR; TCRdb's version includes in-frame clones alone and lacks a portion of them. This table has some 200,000 clones, around 85% appearing once. The sample was PBMCs. The receptors shown here come from a man aged 50 to 60 in good health and CMV-seronegative. Each CDR3 is given without its conserved first and last residue. Clone size is shown for a subset of rows, as once, few, many or a class of expanded clone.

CDR3,size,V,J
ASRDSGRPQH,.,TRBV19,TRBJ1-5
ASRGTRTDTQY,.,TRBV2,TRBJ2-3
AWSQGTASYEQY,.,TRBV30,TRBJ2-7
ASSYGDIQY,.,TRBV6-1,TRBJ2-4
SSSVKQGNSPLH,.,TRBV7-9,TRBJ1-6
ASRDPGQHPILDGYT,few,TRBV5-1,TRBJ1-2
ASSQVASGGNNQETQY,few,TRBV4-1,TRBJ2-5
AITGDRAGGYT,.,TRBV10-3,TRBJ1-2
ASSLRRDDEQY,.,TRBV4-1,TRBJ2-7
ASSLRGGNGHSPLH,.,TRBV7-9,TRBJ1-6
ASSFNRDGYEQY,.,TRBV5-1,TRBJ2-7
ASSLIGTSYEQY,once,TRBV7-9,TRBJ2-7
ASSWGGPQETQY,.,TRBV7-9,TRBJ2-5
ASSLGLAVLTGELF,.,TRBV2,TRBJ2-2
ASSKSGKKETQY,.,TRBV19,TRBJ2-5
ASSPGLENEQF,.,TRBV18,TRBJ2-1
AISESLQPYEQY,.,TRBV10-3,TRBJ2-7
ASSPDRFTEKLF,.,TRBV18,TRBJ1-4
ASSPDRYNEQF,.,TRBV18,TRBJ2-1
ASSEVRRLDTQY,.,TRBV10-1,TRBJ2-3
ASRFQGPSTEAF,.,TRBV7-2,TRBJ1-1
ASSLGLGNTGELF,.,TRBV5-6,TRBJ2-2
ASSQRDGTYEQY,once,TRBV4-3,TRBJ2-7
AIRPQDSEAF,.,TRBV10-3,TRBJ1-1
SARAGIDRSYEQY,.,TRBV29-1,.
SSSLGDRAFTEAF,.,TRBV7-9,TRBJ1-1
ASSSGTGGFPGYT,.,TRBV7-9,TRBJ1-2
ASSFHSGYT,.,TRBV7-2,TRBJ1-2
ASSLDRGETQY,.,TRBV7-9,TRBJ2-5
ASSQVGVYNEQF,.,TRBV4-2,TRBJ2-1
ASSATSGGAGEQF,.,TRBV19,TRBJ2-1
ASSQEASGGADEQF,once,TRBV4-3,TRBJ2-1
ASSRHLETQY,.,TRBV7-2,TRBJ2-5
ASSFSTTGANVLT,.,TRBV6-5,TRBJ2-6
ASSRGGGQGGPYEQY,.,TRBV14,TRBJ2-7
ASSQDRALQPQH,.,TRBV2,TRBJ1-5
ASSTLQGLGGYT,few,TRBV6-5,TRBJ1-2
ASSLSGEGTQY,.,TRBV9,TRBJ2-3
SSSPLGQGSTPEAF,.,TRBV7-9,TRBJ1-1
ASSFMRARSTLLSYEQY,.,TRBV11-2,TRBJ2-7
AWADSSAF,few,TRBV30,TRBJ1-1
ASSRGGAETQY,.,TRBV7-6,TRBJ2-5
ASSLYRSNYGYT,once,TRBV27,TRBJ1-2
ASSAQGGTGLGGYT,few,TRBV9,TRBJ1-2